A selection of T cell receptor beta chains follows, all from one sample in a study of CD8 T cells in Susac syndrome. MiXCR, run by TCRdb on the immunoSEQ multiplex PCR reads, gives a single entry per CDR3 protein. The repertoire holds 200,000 to 300,000 distinct CDR3 sequences, about 96% seen once, with less than 0.11% in the top ten. Sequenced: CD4+ T cells from PBMCs. The receptors originated from a human donor with Susac syndrome. Both conserved end residues are part of each CDR3. The D gene is left open where the match is weak. Size is omitted from some rows. Given values are once, few, many or a class for expanded clones.

>TRBV2|-|once|TRBJ2-5
TGTGCCAGCAATACAGGGTGGGAGACCCAGTACTTC
CASNTGWETQYF
>TRBV5-4|-|-|TRBJ2-5
TGTGCCAGCAGCCATTCTGCGACAGATGAGACCCAGTACTTC
CASSHSATDETQYF
>TRBV12-3/TRBV12-4|TRBD2|-|TRBJ2-7
TGTGCCAGCAGTTCCGCGGGAGTGTCCTACGAGCAGTACTTC
CASSSAGVSYEQYF
>TRBV25-1|-|-|TRBJ1-1
TGTGCCAGCAGTGATTGGTCTTGGGGCACTGAAGCTTTCTTT
CASSDWSWGTEAFF
>TRBV6-5|TRBD1|-|TRBJ2-7
TGTGCCACCACCTACTCGGGGACAGACTTCTACGAGCAGTACTTC
CATTYSGTDFYEQYF
>TRBV20-1|-|-|TRBJ1-5
TGCAGTGCGGAAGAGTCGGGCAATCAGCCCCAGCATTTT
CSAEESGNQPQHF
>TRBV29-1|-|-|TRBJ2-7
TGCAGCGTTGTGGTTCGAAGCTCCTACGAGCAGTACTTC
CSVVVRSSYEQYF
>TRBV30|TRBD2|-|TRBJ2-2
TGTGCCTGGAGTAAAGGACTAGCCGGGGAGCTGTTTTTT
CAWSKGLAGELFF
>TRBV29-1|-|-|TRBJ2-2
TGCAGCGCTGGAACCCGCGGGACCGGGGAGCTGTTTTTT
CSAGTRGTGELFF
>TRBV11-3|-|-|TRBJ1-2
TGTGCCAGCAGCTTGGGGCATAACTATGGCTACACCTTC
CASSLGHNYGYTF
>TRBV7-9|TRBD1|-|TRBJ1-2
TGTGCCAGCAGCCAGGGGACAGCCGGTGGCTACACCTTC
CASSQGTAGGYTF
>TRBV28|TRBD2|-|TRBJ2-1
TGTGCCAGCAGTTACCGGCTAGCGGGCCCAGGTGAGCAGTTCTTC
CASSYRLAGPGEQFF
>TRBV20-1|-|-|TRBJ2-7
TGCAGTGCCCGAACCGCGCGCGAGCAGTACTTC
CSARTAREQYF
>TRBV12-3/TRBV12-4|-|few|TRBJ2-7
TGTGCCAGCAGTTTAGGCGAGTACGAGCAGTACTTC
CASSLGEYEQYF
>TRBV7-6|-|-|TRBJ2-7
TGTGCCAGCAGCTTAGGGGCAGCGGAGTCCTACGAGCAGTACTTC
CASSLGAAESYEQYF
>TRBV4-1|-|-|TRBJ1-2
TGCGCCAGCAGCCAAATCTTACAGACTAACTATGGCTACACCTTC
CASSQILQTNYGYTF
>TRBV20-1|TRBD1|-|TRBJ2-1
TGCAGTGCTAGGTCGGGGACAGGGTTGTCGGATGAGCAGTTCTTC
CSARSGTGLSDEQFF
>TRBV19|TRBD2|-|TRBJ2-7
TGTGCCAGTAGTGAGGGGGCTAGCGGGACAAGTAAGCAGTACTTC
CASSEGASGTSKQYF
>TRBV12-3/TRBV12-4|-|-|TRBJ2-1
TGTGCCAGCAGTTTCGGGGGGCAGGCCTACAATGAGCAGTTCTTC
CASSFGGQAYNEQFF
>TRBV2|TRBD1|-|TRBJ2-3
TGTGCCAGCATACGCCGGGACAGGAACACAGATACGCAGTATTTT
CASIRRDRNTDTQYF
>TRBV14|-|once|TRBJ1-2
TGTGCCAGCAGCCCCAGACAGACTGGTGGCTACACCTTC
CASSPRQTGGYTF
>TRBV4-1|-|-|TRBJ2-1
TGCGCCAGCAGCCAAACCATAGTGGCCCGGTCCTACAATGAGCAGTTCTTC
CASSQTIVARSYNEQFF
>TRBV12-5|-|once|TRBJ2-1
TGTGCTAGTGGTCCCGGGCCTGTCAATGAGCAGTTCTTC
CASGPGPVNEQFF
>TRBV18|TRBD1|-|TRBJ1-5
TGTGCCAGCTCACCGTCAGGGGGCGAGAACAATCAGCCCCAGCATTTT
CASSPSGGENNQPQHF
>TRBV15|TRBD2|-|TRBJ2-7
TGTGCCACCAGCCGCAGACAGCAATCCGGACTAGCGGGAGGAGGGGGTAGGGACGAGCAGTACTTC
CATSRRQQSGLAGGGGRDEQYF
>TRBV6-6|TRBD2|-|TRBJ2-6
TGTGCCAGCAGTTACTCCGGGGGGGCGATGGCCAACGTCCTGACTTTC
CASSYSGGAMANVLTF
>TRBV9|TRBD1|-|TRBJ2-2
TGTGCCAGCAGCGTAGCGCACGGGACAGGGGACACCGGGGAGCTGTTTTTT
CASSVAHGTGDTGELFF
>TRBV10-2|-|-|TRBJ2-6
TGCGCCAGCAGGCCTAGCTCTGGGGCCAACGTCCTGACTTTC
CASRPSSGANVLTF
>TRBV6-6|-|-|TRBJ1-2
TGTGCCAGCAGTTATAGGACGGAGACTAATGGCTACACCTTC
CASSYRTETNGYTF
>TRBV14|-|-|TRBJ1-2
TGTGCCAGCAGCCTCCTCGGAAACTATGGCTACACCTTC
CASSLLGNYGYTF
>TRBV20-1|TRBD2|-|TRBJ2-5
TGCAGTCCCTCTAGCGGGAGCCAAGAGACCCAGTACTTC
CSPSSGSQETQYF
>TRBV20-1|TRBD2|-|TRBJ2-3
TGCAGTGCTATCGGGACGGGAGGTTCCACAGATACGCAGTATTTT
CSAIGTGGSTDTQYF
>TRBV12-3/TRBV12-4|TRBD1|-|TRBJ1-2
TGTGCCAGCAGCGCGGGACAGGGTGTCTCTGGCTACACCTTC
CASSAGQGVSGYTF
>TRBV19|TRBD1|-|TRBJ1-1
TGTGCCAGCAGACCGGGACAGGGGAACACTGAAGCTTTCTTT
CASRPGQGNTEAFF
>TRBV5-1|TRBD2|few|TRBJ2-1
TGCGCCAGCAGCTTGCGTTTAGCGGGGGATCGGGAGCAGTTCTTC
CASSLRLAGDREQFF
>TRBV5-1|-|-|TRBJ2-5
TGCGCCAGCAGGACCCGGAGGCCAGACCAAGAGACCCAGTACTTC
CASRTRRPDQETQYF
>TRBV9|TRBD1|-|TRBJ1-2
TGTGCCAGCAGCGTAGACGGACAGGGAGGATTCAATGGCTACACCTTC
CASSVDGQGGFNGYTF
>TRBV20-1|-|-|TRBJ2-5
TGCAGTGCTATTTACACAGCCAAAGAGACCCAGTACTTC
CSAIYTAKETQYF
>TRBV7-6|-|-|TRBJ1-5
TGTGCCAGCAGCTTGACGGATAGTCAAGATCAGCCCCAGCATTTT
CASSLTDSQDQPQHF
>TRBV27|-|-|TRBJ2-1
TGTGCCAGCAGTCCTCGGACAGTCTTGGGTGAGCAGTTCTTC
CASSPRTVLGEQFF